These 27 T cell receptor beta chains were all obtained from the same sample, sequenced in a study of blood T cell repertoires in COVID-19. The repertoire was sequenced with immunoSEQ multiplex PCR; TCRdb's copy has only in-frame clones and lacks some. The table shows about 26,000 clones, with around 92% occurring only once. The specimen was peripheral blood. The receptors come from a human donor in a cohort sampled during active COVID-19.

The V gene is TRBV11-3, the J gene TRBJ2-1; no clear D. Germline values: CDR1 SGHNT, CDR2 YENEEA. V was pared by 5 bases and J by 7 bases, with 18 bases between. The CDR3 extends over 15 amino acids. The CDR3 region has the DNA TGTGCCAGCAGCGCCCCAGGATTTTTATATAATGAGCAGTTCTTC. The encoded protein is CASSAPGFLYNEQFF.

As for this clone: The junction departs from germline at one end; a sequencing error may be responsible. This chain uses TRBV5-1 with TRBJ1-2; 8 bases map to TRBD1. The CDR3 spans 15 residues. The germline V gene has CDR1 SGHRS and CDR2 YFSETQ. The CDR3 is CASSLALGQGVPAFF. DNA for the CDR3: TGCGCCAGCAGCTTGGCCTTAGGACAGGGTGTCCCGGCCTTCTTC.

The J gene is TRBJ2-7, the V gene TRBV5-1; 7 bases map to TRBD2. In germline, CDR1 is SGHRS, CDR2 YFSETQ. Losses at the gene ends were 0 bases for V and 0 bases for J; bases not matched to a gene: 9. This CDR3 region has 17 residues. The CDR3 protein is CASSLGWAGDSSYEQYF. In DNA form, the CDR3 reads TGCGCCAGCAGCTTGGGTTGGGCGGGAGATAGCTCCTACGAGCAGTACTTC.

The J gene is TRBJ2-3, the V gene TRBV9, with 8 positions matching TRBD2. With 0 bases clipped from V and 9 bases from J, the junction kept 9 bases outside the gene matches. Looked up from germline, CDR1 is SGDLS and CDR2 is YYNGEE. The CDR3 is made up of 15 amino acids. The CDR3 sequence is CASSVVPGREGTQYF. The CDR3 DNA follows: TGTGCCAGCAGCGTAGTCCCGGGACGGGAGGGGACGCAGTATTTT.

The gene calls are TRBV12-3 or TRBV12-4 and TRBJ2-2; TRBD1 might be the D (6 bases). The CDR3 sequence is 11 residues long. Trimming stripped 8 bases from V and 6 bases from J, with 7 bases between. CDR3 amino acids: CASQGSGELFF. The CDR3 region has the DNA TGTGCCAGCCAGGGGTCCGGGGAGCTGTTTTTT.

The CDR3 region has the DNA TGTGCCAGCAGCTTAGAGGGGGGGGCCTTTGATACGCAGTATTTT. The encoded protein is CASSLEGGAFDTQYF. The J gene is TRBJ2-3, the V gene TRBV7-8; possible D gene TRBD2, 7 bases. This CDR3 spans 15 amino acids. Per the germline V gene, CDR1 is SGHVS and CDR2 is FQNEAQ. Trimming cost V 1 base and J 6 bases, with 14 bases left between them.

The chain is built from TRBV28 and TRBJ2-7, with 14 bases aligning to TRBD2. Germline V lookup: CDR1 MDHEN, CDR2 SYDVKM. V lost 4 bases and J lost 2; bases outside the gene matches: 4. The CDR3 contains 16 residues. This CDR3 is CASSSSGLAGAYEQYF. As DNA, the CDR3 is TGTGCCAGCAGTTCATCGGGACTAGCGGGGGCCTACGAGCAGTACTTC.

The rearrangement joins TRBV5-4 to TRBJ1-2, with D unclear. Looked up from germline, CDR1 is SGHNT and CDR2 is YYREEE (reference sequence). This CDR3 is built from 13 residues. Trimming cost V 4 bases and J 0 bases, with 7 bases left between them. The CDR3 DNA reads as TGTGCCAGCAGCCGGGAACCTAACTATGGCTACACCTTC. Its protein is CASSREPNYGYTF.

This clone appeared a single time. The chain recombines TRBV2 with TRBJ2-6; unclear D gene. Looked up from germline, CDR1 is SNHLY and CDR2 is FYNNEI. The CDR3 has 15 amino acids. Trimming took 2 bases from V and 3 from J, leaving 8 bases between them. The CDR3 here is CASSELSRGANVLTF. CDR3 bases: TGTGCCAGCAGTGAACTATCTCGTGGGGCCAACGTCCTGACTTTC.

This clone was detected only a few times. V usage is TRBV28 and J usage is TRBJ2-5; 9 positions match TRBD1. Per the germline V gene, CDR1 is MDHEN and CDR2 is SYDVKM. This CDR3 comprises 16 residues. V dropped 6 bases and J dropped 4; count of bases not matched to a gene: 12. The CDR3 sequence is CASSPSDRGSLETQYF. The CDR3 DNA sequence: TGTGCCAGCAGCCCCTCGGACAGGGGAAGTTTAGAGACCCAGTACTTC. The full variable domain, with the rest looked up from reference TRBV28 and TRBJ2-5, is DVKVTQSSRYLVKRTGEKVFLECVQDMDHENMFWYRQDPGLGLRLIYFSYDVKMKEKGDIPEGYSVSREKKERFSLILESASTNQTSMYLCASSPSDRGSLETQYFGPGTRLLVL.

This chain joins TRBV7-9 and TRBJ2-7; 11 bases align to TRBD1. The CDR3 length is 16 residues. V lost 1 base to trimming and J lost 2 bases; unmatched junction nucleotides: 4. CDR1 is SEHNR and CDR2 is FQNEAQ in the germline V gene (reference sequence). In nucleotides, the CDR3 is TGTGCCAGCAGCTTAGAGGGACAGGGGGGAACCTACGAGCAGTACTTC. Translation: CASSLEGQGGTYEQYF.

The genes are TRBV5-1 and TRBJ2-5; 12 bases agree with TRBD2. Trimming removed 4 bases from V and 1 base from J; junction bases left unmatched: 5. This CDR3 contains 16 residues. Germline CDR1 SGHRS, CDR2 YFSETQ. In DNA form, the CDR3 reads TGCGCCAGCAGCGCCCAACTAGCGGGGGGCCAAGAGACCCAGTACTTC. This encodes CASSAQLAGGQETQYF.

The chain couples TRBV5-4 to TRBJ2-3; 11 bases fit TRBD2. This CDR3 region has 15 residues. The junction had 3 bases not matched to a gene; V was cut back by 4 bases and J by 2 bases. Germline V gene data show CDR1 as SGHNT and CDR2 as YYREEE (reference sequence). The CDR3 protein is CASSRLAGNTDTQYF. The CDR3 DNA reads TGTGCCAGCAGCCGACTAGCGGGAAACACAGATACGCAGTATTTT.

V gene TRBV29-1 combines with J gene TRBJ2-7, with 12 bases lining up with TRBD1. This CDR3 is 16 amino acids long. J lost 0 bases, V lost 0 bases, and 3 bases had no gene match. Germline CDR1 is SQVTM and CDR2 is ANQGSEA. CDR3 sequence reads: CSVEEPGQGASYEQYF. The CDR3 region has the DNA TGCAGCGTTGAAGAGCCGGGACAGGGGGCCTCCTACGAGCAGTACTTC.

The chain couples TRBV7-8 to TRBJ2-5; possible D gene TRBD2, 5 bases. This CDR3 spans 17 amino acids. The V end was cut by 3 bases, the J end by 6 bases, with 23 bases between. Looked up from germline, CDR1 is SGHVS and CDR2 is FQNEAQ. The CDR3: CASSFYSGSFAEKTQYF. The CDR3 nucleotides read TGTGCCAGCAGCTTCTACTCGGGGAGTTTTGCCGAAAAGACCCAGTACTTC.

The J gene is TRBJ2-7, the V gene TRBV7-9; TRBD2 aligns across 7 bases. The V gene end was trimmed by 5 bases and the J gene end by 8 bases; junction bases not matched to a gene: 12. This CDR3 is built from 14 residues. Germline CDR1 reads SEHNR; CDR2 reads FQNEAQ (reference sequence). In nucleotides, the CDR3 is TGTGCCAGCAGCCGTGAGACTTGGGAGGGCAAGCAGTACTTC. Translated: CASSRETWEGKQYF.

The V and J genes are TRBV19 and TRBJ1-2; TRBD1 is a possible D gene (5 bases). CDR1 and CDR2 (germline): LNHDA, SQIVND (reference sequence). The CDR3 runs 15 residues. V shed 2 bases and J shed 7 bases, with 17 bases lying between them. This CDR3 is CASSIQGVQSAGYTF. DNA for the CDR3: TGTGCCAGTAGTATACAAGGGGTGCAGTCGGCTGGCTACACCTTC.

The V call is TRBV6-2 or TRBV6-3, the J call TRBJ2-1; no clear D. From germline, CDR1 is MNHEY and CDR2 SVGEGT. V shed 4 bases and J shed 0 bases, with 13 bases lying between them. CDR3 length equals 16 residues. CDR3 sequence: CASSSWSASSYNEQFF. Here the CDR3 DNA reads TGTGCCAGCAGTTCGTGGTCCGCGAGCTCCTACAATGAGCAGTTCTTC.

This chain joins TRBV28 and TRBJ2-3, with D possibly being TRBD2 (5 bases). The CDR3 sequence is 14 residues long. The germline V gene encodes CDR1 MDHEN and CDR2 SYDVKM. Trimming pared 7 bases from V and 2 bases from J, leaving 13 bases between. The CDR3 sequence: CASIPGLPTDTQYF. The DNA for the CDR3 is TGTGCCAGCATCCCTGGACTCCCCACAGATACGCAGTATTTT.

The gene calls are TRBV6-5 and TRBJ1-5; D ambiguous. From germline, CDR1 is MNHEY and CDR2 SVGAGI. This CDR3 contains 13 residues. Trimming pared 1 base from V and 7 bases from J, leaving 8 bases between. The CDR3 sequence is CASSYYMSQPQHF. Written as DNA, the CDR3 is TGTGCCAGCAGTTACTACATGTCCCAGCCCCAGCATTTT.

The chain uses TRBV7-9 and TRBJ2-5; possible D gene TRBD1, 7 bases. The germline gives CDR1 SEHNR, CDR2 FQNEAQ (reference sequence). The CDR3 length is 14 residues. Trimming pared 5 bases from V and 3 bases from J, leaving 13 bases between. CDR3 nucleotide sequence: TGTGCCAGCAGCACCAGGGGGGACAAAGAGACCCAGTACTTC. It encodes CASSTRGDKETQYF.

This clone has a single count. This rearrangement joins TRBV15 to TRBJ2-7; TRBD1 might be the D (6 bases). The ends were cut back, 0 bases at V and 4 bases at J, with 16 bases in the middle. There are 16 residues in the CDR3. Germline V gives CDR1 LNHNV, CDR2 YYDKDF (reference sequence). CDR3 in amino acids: CATSRDRDIARYEQYF. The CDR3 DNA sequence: TGTGCCACCAGCAGAGACCGGGACATCGCCAGGTACGAGCAGTACTTC.

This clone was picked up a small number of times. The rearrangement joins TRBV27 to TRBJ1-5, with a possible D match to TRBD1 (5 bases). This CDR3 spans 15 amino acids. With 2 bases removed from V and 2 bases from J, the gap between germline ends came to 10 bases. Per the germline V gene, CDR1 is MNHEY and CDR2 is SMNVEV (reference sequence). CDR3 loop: CASSLGQGGNQPQHF. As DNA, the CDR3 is TGTGCCAGCAGTTTAGGGCAGGGCGGCAATCAGCCCCAGCATTTT.

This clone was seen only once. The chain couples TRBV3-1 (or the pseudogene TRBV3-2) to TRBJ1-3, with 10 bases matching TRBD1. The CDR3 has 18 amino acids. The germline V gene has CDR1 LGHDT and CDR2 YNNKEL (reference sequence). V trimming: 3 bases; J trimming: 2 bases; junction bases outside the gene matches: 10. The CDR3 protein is CASSHRRTGGSAGNTIYF. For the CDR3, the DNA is TGTGCCAGCAGCCATCGAAGGACAGGGGGATCGGCTGGAAACACCATATATTTT.

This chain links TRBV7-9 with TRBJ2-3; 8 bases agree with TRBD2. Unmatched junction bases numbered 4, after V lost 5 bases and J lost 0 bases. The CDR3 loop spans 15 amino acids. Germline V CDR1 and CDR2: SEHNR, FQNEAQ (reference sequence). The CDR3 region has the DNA TGTGCCAGCAGCATTCAGCGGGGGAGCACAGATACGCAGTATTTT. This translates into CASSIQRGSTDTQYF. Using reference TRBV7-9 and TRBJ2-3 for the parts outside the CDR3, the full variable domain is DTGVSQNPRHKITKRGQNVTFRCDPISEHNRLYWYRQTLGQGPEFLTYFQNEAQLEKSRLLSDRFSAERPKGSFSTLEIQRTEQGDSAMYLCASSIQRGSTDTQYFGPGTRLTVL.

As DNA, the CDR3 is TGCGCCAGCAGGCTGGGAGGATCTACCTACGAGCAGTACTTC. Amino acid sequence: CASRLGGSTYEQYF. The chain recombines TRBV5-1 with TRBJ2-7; a weak D match, TRBD2 (6 bases). CDR3 length: 14 residues. The ends were cut back, 5 bases at V and 2 bases at J, with 14 bases in the middle. Germline V lookup: CDR1 SGHRS, CDR2 YFSETQ. The variable domain in full, with the rest retrieved from reference TRBV5-1 and TRBJ2-7, is KAGVTQTPRYLIKTRGQQVTLSCSPISGHRSVSWYQQTPGQGLQFLFEYFSETQRNKGNFPGRFSGRQFSNSRSEMNVSTLELGDSALYLCASRLGGSTYEQYFGPGTRLTVT.

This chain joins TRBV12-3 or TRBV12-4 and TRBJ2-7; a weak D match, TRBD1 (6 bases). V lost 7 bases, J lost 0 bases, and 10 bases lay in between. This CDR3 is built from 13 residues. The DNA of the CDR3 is TGTGCCAGCACCGGACAGTCCTCCTACGAGCAGTACTTC. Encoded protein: CASTGQSSYEQYF.